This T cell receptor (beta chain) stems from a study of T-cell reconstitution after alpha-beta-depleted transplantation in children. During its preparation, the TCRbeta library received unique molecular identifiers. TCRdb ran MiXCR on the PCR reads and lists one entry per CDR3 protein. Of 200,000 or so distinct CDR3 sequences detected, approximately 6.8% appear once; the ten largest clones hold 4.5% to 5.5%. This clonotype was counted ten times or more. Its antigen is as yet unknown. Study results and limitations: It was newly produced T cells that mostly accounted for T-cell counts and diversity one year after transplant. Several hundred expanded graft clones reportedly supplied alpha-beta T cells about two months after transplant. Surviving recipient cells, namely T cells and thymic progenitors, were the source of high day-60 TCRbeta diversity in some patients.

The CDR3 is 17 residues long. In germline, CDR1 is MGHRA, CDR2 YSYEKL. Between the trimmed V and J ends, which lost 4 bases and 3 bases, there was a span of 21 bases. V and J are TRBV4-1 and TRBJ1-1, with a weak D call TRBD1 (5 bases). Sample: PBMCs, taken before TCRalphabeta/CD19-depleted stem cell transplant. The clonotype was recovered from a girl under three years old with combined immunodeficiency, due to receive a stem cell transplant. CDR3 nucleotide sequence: TGCGCCAGCAGCCGGGGGGACCAATTAGGCCTTGACACTGAAGCTTTCTTT. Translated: CASSRGDQLGLDTEAFF.